This T cell receptor beta chain was captured by sequencing in a study of T cell repertoires in cytomegalovirus infection. Study-level background: Both a matching HLA type and CMV infection were indicated by public TCR beta signatures. Study-level results: In two of eight donors, the top clonotype was HLA-C-restricted CMV-specific. Cumulated frequencies of public TCR beta families served to identify carriers of CMV plus the relevant HLA.

The CDR3 spans 18 residues. Trimming removed 3 bases at V and 9 bases at J, with 24 bases between. Germline values: CDR1 MDHEN, CDR2 SYDVKM. Each CDR3 protein is one row after TCRdb ran MiXCR on the reads. The sample consists of roughly 120,000 distinct CDR3 sequences, over 30% of them appearing once. This clonotype has a count of ten or more. What it recognizes is unknown. This receptor was obtained from a human donor in good health (CMV status not recorded). Some clones in this sample may be carry-over from other donors' samples. This sequence joins TRBV28 and TRBJ1-6, with D maybe TRBD1 (5 bases). This sample comprised CD8+ T cells from cultured PBMCs, obtained from culture after CMV antigen stimulation. The CDR3 reads CASSFLTPGPPGGSPLHF. The DNA of the CDR3 is TGTGCCAGCAGTTTCCTTACTCCGGGCCCCCCCGGGGGTTCACCCCTCCACTTT.